These 13 T cell receptor beta chains share one sample of origin, sequenced in a study of neurological immune-mediated disorders. Documented time point: longitudinal time-point 1 (baseline). Via MiXCR, TCRdb re-called the 5' RACE reads, giving one row per CDR3 protein. In the table there are approximately 46,000 distinct CDR3 sequences, more than 8% of which are singletons. Sequenced: PBMCs. The receptors were sampled from a woman aged 40 to 50 in good health.

This clonotype has at least ten counts. The rearrangement links TRBV7-2 to TRBJ2-2, with 12 bases identical to TRBD1. Germline lookup yields CDR1 SGHTA and CDR2 FQGNSA. V lost 6 bases to trimming and J lost 4 bases; unmatched junction nucleotides: 6. The CDR3 runs to 16 residues. The CDR3 DNA reads as TGTGCCAGCAGATCGGGACAGGGGGCTGGCACCGGGGAGCTGTTTTTT. Its translation: CASRSGQGAGTGELFF.

This clonotype has ten or more counts. This rearrangement joins TRBV5-1 to TRBJ1-4; 12 positions agree with TRBD1. Germline assignment: CDR1 SGHRS and CDR2 YFSETQ. The CDR3 extends over 15 amino acids. V shed 3 bases, J shed 7 bases, and the junction held 4 bases outside the gene matches. CDR3 DNA sequence: TGCGCCAGCAGCTCCTCGGGACAGGGGGCTGAAAAACTGTTTTTT. This translates into CASSSSGQGAEKLFF.

This clonotype was seen ten or more times. The rearrangement uses TRBV7-2 and TRBJ1-2, with unresolved D. Germline V gene sequence: CDR1 SGHTA, CDR2 FQGNSA. Trimming stripped 3 bases from V and 8 bases from J, with 10 bases between. This CDR3 comprises 12 residues. Written as DNA, the CDR3 is TGTGCCAGCAGCTTGTCGGCCACCGGCTACACCTTC. This translates into CASSLSATGYTF. Drawing the rest from reference TRBV7-2 and TRBJ1-2, the complete variable domain is GAGVSQSPSNKVTEKGKDVELRCDPISGHTALYWYRQSLGQGLEFLIYFQGNSAPDKSGLPSDRFSAERTGGSVSTLTIQRTQQEDSAVYLCASSLSATGYTFGSGTRLTVV.

This clonotype has ten or more counts. J is TRBJ2-7 and V is TRBV29-1; the match to TRBD2 covers 13 bases. Trimming took 7 bases from V and 5 from J; bases not matched to a gene: 8. The CDR3 has 14 amino acids. Per the germline V gene, CDR1 is SQVTM and CDR2 is ANQGSEA. The CDR3 loop is CSAALLAGGNEQYF. In DNA form, the CDR3 reads TGCAGCGCCGCCCTACTAGCGGGAGGGAACGAGCAGTACTTC.

This clonotype was counted many times. This chain connects TRBV5-1 to TRBJ2-1, with D unclear. This CDR3 has 11 amino acids. The ends were cut back, 2 bases at V and 7 bases at J, with 4 bases in the middle. CDR1 is SGHRS, CDR2 YFSETQ, per germline. The CDR3 DNA reads TGCGCCAGCAGCTTCCTGAATGAGCAGTTCTTC. Protein product: CASSFLNEQFF.

This clonotype was observed at least ten times. The V gene is TRBV18, the J gene TRBJ2-2; D not certain. CDR3 length: 16 amino acids. Trimming removed 3 bases from V and 1 base from J, with 12 bases in between. Germline CDR1 KGHSH, CDR2 LQKENI. CDR3 sequence (DNA): TGTGCCAGCTCACCTGGCGCAGGAAAGAACACCGGGGAGCTGTTTTTT. This codes for CASSPGAGKNTGELFF.

This clonotype was detected a few times. The chain couples TRBV5-1 to TRBJ1-2; D remains ambiguous. The CDR3 spans 13 residues. V lost 2 bases, J lost 0 bases, and 5 bases lay in between. Germline V gene data show CDR1 as SGHRS and CDR2 as YFSETQ. Here the CDR3 reads CASSFTANYGYTF. DNA for the CDR3: TGCGCCAGCAGCTTTACAGCTAACTATGGCTACACCTTC.

This clonotype came up many times. V is TRBV4-3 and J is TRBJ2-3, with 7 bases that match TRBD1. Trimming took 0 bases from V and 7 from J; bases not matched to a gene: 7. From germline, CDR1 is LGHNA and CDR2 YSLEER. CDR3 size: 15 residues. CDR3 in DNA: TGCGCCAGCAGCCAAGATCATGGACAGGAAAATACGCAGTATTTT. It specifies CASSQDHGQENTQYF.

At least ten counts were recorded for this clonotype. The CDR3 sequence: CASSVNLADTQYF. The CDR3, as DNA: TGTGCCAGCAGCGTTAACTTGGCAGATACGCAGTATTTT. The J gene is TRBJ2-3, the V gene TRBV7-2; no clear D. The CDR3 covers 13 residues. Trimming pared 5 bases from V and 4 bases from J, leaving 10 bases between. The germline V gene encodes CDR1 SGHTA and CDR2 FQGNSA.

This clonotype was counted many times. The rearrangement joins TRBV6-2 or TRBV6-3 to TRBJ1-5, with D uncertain. This CDR3 comprises 15 residues. Germline-derived CDR1 and CDR2 are MNHEY and SVGEGT. V lost 7 bases and J lost 2, with 15 bases in between. The CDR3 loop reads CASKKGQAGNQPQHF. CDR3 in DNA: TGTGCCAGCAAGAAAGGGCAGGCGGGCAATCAGCCCCAGCATTTT.

This clonotype came up many times. CDR3 DNA: TGTGCCATCAGACAGGGTTCCTACGAGCAGTACTTC. It translates to CAIRQGSYEQYF. The chain joins TRBV10-3 to TRBJ2-7; tentatively, D is TRBD1 (6 bases). The germline CDR1 and CDR2 sequences are ENHRY and SYGVKD. V was shortened by 6 bases and J by 1 base, with 7 bases between the two germline ends. The CDR3 length is 12 residues.

This chain uses TRBV5-1 with TRBJ1-6; D is perhaps TRBD1 (5 bases). The CDR3 has 16 amino acids. Germline CDR1 and CDR2: SGHRS and YFSETQ. V dropped 6 bases and J dropped 2 bases, with 15 bases sitting between them. The CDR3 sequence is CASNFGEGAYNSPLHF. The CDR3 DNA sequence: TGCGCCAGCAACTTCGGGGAAGGGGCCTATAATTCACCCCTCCACTTT.

This clonotype was recorded at least ten times. The chain employs TRBV14 and TRBJ2-2; 7 nucleotides match TRBD2. Trimming removed 0 bases from V and 4 bases from J; junction bases left unmatched: 8. The germline gives CDR1 SGHDN, CDR2 FVKESK. The CDR3 contains 17 residues. The CDR3 sequence is CASSQDRAGVGTGELFF. CDR3 nucleotides: TGTGCCAGCAGCCAAGATAGGGCGGGAGTCGGCACCGGGGAGCTGTTTTTT.